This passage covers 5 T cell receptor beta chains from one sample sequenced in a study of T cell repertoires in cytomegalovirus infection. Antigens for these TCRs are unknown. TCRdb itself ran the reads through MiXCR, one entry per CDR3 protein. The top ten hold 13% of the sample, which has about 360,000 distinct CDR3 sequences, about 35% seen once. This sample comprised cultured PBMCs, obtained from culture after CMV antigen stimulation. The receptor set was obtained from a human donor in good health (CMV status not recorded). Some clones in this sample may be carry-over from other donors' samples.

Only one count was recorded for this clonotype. The chain's CDR3 is CASSYSGPTGNGGYGYTF. DNA for the CDR3: TGTGCCAGCAGTTACTCGGGTCCAACAGGGAACGGAGGCTATGGCTACACCTTC. The V and J genes are TRBV6-5 and TRBJ1-2, with D possibly matching TRBD1 (6 bases). This CDR3 contains 18 residues. Germline CDR1 MNHEY, CDR2 SVGAGI. V was shortened by 0 bases and J by 4 bases, with 21 bases between the two germline ends.

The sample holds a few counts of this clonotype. CDR3 bases: TGTGCCAGCAGTTGGACGGAATCCTACGAGCAGTACTTC. Protein: CASSWTESYEQYF. This chain uses TRBV28 with TRBJ2-7; D uncertain. V was shortened by 4 bases and J by 1 base, with 8 bases between the two germline ends. Germline V CDR1 and CDR2: MDHEN, SYDVKM. The length of the CDR3 is 13 residues.

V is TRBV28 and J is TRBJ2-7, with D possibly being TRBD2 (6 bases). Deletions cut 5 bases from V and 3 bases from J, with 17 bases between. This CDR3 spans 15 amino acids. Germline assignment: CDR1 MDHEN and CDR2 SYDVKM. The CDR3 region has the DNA TGTGCCAGCAGTCCGTCCTTTGAGGGAGGCTACGAGCAGTACTTC. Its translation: CASSPSFEGGYEQYF.

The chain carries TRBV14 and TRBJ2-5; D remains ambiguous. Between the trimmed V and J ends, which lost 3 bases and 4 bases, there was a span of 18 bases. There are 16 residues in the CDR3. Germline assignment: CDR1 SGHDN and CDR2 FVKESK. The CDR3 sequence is CASSHLLTSGSETQYF. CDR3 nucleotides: TGTGCCAGCAGCCACTTACTAACATCCGGATCAGAGACCCAGTACTTC. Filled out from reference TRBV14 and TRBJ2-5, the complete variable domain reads EAGVTQFPSHSVIEKGQTVTLRCDPISGHDNLYWYRRVMGKEIKFLLHFVKESKQDESGMPNNRFLAERTGGTYSTLKVQPAELEDSGVYFCASSHLLTSGSETQYFGPGTRLLVL.

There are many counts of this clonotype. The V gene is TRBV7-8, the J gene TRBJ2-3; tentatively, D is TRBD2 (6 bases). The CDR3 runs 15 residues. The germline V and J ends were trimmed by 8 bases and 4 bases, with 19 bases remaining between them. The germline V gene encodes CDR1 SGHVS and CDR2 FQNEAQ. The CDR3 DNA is TGTGCCAGCCAAGCTAGCGTGAGAGTATCAGATACGCAGTATTTT. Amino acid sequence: CASQASVRVSDTQYF.